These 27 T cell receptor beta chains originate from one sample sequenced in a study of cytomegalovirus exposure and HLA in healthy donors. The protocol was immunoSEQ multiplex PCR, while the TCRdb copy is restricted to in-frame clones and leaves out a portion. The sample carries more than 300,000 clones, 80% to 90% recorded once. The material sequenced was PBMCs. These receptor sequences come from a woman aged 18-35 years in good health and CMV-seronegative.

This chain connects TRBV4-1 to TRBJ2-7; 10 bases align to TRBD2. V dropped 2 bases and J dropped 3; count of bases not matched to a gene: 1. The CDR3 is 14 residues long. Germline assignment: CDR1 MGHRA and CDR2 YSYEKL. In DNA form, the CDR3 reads TGCGCCAGCAGCCAAACTAGCGGGGACTACGAGCAGTACTTC. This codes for CASSQTSGDYEQYF.

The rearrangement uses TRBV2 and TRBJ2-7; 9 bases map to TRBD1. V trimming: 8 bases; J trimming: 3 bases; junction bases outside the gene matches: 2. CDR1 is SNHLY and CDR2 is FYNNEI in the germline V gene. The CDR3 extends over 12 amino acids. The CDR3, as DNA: TGTGCCAGCGAGACAGGGGGCTACGAGCAGTACTTC. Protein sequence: CASETGGYEQYF.

CDR3: CASSLTGATYGYTF. The CDR3 bases are TGTGCCAGCAGCCTCACAGGGGCTACCTATGGCTACACCTTC. The gene calls are TRBV5-4 and TRBJ1-2; 7 positions agree with TRBD1. The CDR3 loop spans 14 amino acids. Trimming took 4 bases from V and 4 from J; bases not matched to a gene: 7. The V gene's germline CDR1 is SGHNT and CDR2 YYREEE (reference sequence).

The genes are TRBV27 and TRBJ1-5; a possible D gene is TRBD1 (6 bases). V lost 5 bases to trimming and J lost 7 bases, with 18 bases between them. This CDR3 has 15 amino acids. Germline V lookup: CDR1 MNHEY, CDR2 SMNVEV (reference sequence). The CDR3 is CASSPPGGAGQPQHF. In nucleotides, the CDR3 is TGTGCCAGCAGTCCCCCCGGGGGGGCGGGCCAGCCCCAGCATTTT.

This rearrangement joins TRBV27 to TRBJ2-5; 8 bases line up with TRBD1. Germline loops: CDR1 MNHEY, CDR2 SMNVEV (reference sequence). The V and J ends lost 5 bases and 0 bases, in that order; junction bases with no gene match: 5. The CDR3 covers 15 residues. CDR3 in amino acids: CASSLGQGDQETQYF. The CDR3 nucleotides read TGTGCCAGCAGTCTAGGACAGGGAGACCAAGAGACCCAGTACTTC.

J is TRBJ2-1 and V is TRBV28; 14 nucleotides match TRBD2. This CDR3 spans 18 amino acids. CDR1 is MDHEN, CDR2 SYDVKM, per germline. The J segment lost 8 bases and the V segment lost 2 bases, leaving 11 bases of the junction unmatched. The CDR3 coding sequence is TGTGCCAGCAGTTTAGAGGGACTAGCGGGAGTGAGTCGCTATGAGCAGTTCTTC. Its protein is CASSLEGLAGVSRYEQFF.

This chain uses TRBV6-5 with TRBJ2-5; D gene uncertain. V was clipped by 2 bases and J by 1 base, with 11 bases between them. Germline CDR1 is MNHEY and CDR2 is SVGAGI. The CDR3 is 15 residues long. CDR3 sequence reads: CASSYDRLAQETQYF. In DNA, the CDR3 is TGTGCCAGCAGTTACGACCGTTTAGCCCAAGAGACCCAGTACTTC.

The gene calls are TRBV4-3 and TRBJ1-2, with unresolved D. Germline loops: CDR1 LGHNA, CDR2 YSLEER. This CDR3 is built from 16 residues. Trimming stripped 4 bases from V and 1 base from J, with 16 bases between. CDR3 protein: CASSPAGAADNYGYTF. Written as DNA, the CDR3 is TGCGCCAGCAGCCCGGCGGGAGCGGCCGATAACTATGGCTACACCTTC.

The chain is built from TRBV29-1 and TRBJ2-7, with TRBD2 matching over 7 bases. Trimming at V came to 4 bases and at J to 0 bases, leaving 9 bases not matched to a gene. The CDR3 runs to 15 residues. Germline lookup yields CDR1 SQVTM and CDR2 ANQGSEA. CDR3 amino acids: CSVAPARGDSYEQYF. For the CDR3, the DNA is TGCAGCGTTGCTCCAGCTCGGGGGGACTCCTACGAGCAGTACTTC.

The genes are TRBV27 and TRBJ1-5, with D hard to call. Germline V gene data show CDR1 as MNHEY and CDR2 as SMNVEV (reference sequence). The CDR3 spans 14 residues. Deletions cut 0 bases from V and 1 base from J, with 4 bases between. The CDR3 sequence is CASSLSGSNQPQHF. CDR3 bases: TGTGCCAGCAGTTTATCCGGGAGCAATCAGCCCCAGCATTTT.

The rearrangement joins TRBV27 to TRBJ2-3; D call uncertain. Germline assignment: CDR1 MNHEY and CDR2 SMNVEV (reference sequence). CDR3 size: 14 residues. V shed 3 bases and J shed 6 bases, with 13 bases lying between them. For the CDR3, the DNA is TGTGCCAGCAGTTTGGCCGGGTATCTGGATACGCAGTATTTT. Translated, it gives CASSLAGYLDTQYF.

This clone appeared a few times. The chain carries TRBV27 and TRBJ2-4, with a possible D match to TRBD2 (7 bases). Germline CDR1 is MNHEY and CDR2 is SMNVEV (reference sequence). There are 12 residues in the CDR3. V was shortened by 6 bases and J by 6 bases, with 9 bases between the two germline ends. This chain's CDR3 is CASRGGGNIQYF. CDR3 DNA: TGTGCCAGCAGGGGAGGGGGAAACATTCAGTACTTC.

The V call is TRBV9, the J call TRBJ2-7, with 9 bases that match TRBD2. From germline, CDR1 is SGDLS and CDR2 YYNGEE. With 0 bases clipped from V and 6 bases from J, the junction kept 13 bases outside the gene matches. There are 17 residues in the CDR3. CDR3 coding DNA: TGTGCCAGCAGCGTAGATATCGGGGCGGGAGGGCCTCTCGAGCAGTACTTC. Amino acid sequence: CASSVDIGAGGPLEQYF. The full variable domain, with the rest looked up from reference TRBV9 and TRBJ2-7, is DSGVTQTPKHLITATGQRVTLRCSPRSGDLSVYWYQQSLDQGLQFLIQYYNGEERAKGNILERFSAQQFPDLHSELNLSSLELGDSALYFCASSVDIGAGGPLEQYFGPGTRLTVT.

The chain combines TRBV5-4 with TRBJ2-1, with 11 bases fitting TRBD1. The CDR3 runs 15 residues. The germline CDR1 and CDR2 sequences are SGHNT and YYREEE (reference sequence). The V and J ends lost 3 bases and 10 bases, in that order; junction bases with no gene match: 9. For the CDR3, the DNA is TGTGCCAGCAGCTCGGGGACAGGGGGAACTCGGGAGCAGTTCTTC. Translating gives CASSSGTGGTREQFF.

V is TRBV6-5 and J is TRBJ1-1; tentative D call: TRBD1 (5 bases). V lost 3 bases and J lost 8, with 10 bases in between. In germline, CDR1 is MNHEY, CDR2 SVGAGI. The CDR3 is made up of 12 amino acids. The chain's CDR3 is CASSYTTGEAFF. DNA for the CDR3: TGTGCCAGCAGTTATACTACAGGAGAAGCTTTCTTT.

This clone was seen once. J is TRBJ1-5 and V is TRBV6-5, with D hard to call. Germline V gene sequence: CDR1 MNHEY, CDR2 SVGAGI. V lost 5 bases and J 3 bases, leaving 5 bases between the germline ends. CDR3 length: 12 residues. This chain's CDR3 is CASSDNNQPQHF. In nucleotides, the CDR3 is TGTGCCAGCAGTGACAACAATCAGCCCCAGCATTTT.

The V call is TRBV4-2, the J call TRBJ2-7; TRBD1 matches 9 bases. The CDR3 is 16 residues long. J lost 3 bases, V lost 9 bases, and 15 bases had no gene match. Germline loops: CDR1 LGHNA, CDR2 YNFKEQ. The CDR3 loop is CASRNLIPGQGYEQYF. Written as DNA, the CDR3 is TGTGCCAGTCGAAACCTCATCCCGGGACAGGGCTACGAGCAGTACTTC.

CDR3 nucleotides: TGTGCCAGCAGCTTAGAAACTTCTCGCACAGATACGCAGTATTTT. Its protein is CASSLETSRTDTQYF. V is TRBV7-3 and J is TRBJ2-3; the D is unclear. Trimming took 2 bases from V and 1 from J, leaving 10 bases between them. The germline gives CDR1 SGHTA, CDR2 FQGTGA. The CDR3 runs to 15 residues.

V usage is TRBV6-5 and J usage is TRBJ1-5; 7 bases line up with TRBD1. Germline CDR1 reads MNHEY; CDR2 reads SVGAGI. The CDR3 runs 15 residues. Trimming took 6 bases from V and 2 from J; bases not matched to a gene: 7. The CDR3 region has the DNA TGTGCCAGCAGAAAACAGGGGATAGGCAATCAGCCCCAGCATTTT. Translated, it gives CASRKQGIGNQPQHF.

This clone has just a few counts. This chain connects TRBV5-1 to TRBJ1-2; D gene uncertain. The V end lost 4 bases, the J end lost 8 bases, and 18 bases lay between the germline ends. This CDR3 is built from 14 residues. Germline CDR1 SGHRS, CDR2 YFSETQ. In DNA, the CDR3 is TGCGCCAGCAGCGCGATTACATCGACGGGGGGCTACACCTTC. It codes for CASSAITSTGGYTF. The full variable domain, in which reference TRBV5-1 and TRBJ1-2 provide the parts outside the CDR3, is KAGVTQTPRYLIKTRGQQVTLSCSPISGHRSVSWYQQTPGQGLQFLFEYFSETQRNKGNFPGRFSGRQFSNSRSEMNVSTLELGDSALYLCASSAITSTGGYTFGSGTRLTVV.

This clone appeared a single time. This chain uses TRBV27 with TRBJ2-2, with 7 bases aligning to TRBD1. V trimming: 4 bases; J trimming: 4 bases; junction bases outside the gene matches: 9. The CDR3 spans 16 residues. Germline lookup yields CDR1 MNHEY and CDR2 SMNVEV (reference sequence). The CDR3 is CASSYRDSLSTGELFF. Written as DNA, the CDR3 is TGTGCCAGCAGTTACCGGGACAGCCTATCCACCGGGGAGCTGTTTTTT.

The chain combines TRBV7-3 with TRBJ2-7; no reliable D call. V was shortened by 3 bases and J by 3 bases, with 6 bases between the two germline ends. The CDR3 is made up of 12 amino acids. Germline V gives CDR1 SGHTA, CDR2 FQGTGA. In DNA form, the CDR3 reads TGTGCCAGCAGCTTCCCGGGCTACGAGCAGTACTTC. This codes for CASSFPGYEQYF.

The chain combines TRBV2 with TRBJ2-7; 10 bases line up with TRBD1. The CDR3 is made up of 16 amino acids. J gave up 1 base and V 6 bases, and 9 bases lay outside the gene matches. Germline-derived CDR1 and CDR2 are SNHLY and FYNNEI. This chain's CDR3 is CASRLIAGQGSYEQYF. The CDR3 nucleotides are TGTGCCAGCAGACTCATAGCGGGACAGGGGTCCTACGAGCAGTACTTC.

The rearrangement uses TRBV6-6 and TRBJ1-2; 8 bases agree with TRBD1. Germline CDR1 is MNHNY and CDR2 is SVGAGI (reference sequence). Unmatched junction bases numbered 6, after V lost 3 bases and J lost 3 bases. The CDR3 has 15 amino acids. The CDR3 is CASSYLGQGDYGYTF. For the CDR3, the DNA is TGTGCCAGCAGTTATCTCGGACAGGGTGACTATGGCTACACCTTC.

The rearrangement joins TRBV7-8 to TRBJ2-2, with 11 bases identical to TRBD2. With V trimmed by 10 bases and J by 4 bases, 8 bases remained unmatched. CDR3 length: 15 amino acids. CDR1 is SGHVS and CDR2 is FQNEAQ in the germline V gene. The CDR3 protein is CATLAGGSGTGELFF. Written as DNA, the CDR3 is TGTGCCACCCTAGCGGGGGGTTCGGGCACCGGGGAGCTGTTTTTT.

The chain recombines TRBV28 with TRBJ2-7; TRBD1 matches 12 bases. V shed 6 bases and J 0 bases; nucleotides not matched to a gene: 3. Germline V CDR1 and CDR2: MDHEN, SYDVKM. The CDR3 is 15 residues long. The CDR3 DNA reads TGTGCCAGCAGCGGGACAGGGGGCCCCTCCTACGAGCAGTACTTC. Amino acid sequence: CASSGTGGPSYEQYF.

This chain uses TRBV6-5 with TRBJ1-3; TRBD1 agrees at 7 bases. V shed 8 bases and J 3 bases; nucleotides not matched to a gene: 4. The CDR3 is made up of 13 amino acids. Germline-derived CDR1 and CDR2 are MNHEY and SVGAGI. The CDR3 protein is CASGGQHGNTIYF. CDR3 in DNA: TGTGCCAGCGGGGGACAGCATGGAAACACCATATATTTT.